The 3 T cell receptor beta chains reported below all come from one sample, sequenced in a study of blood T cell repertoires in COVID-19. Libraries were prepared by immunoSEQ multiplex PCR; TCRdb keeps only in-frame clonotypes and omits some of them. The data show fewer than 300,000 clones, 65% to 90% seen once. What was sequenced was peripheral blood. These receptors were obtained from a man in his forties or fifties with COVID-19, enrolled during active disease.

The J gene is TRBJ1-2, the V gene TRBV3-1 (or the pseudogene TRBV3-2), with a tentative D call TRBD1 (6 bases). Trimming took off 3 bases at V and 3 bases at J, with 17 bases between the two ends. The CDR3 has 16 residues. CDR1 and CDR2 from the germline V gene are LGHDT and YNNKEL (reference sequence). The CDR3 nucleotides read TGTGCCAGCAGCCACGGCGGGGGGCCAACGTACTATGGCTACACCTTC. It yields the protein CASSHGGGPTYYGYTF.

The J gene is TRBJ2-7, the V gene TRBV5-1; 7 bases align to TRBD1. This CDR3 spans 14 amino acids. Germline CDR1 and CDR2: SGHRS and YFSETQ. The V gene end was trimmed by 0 bases and the J gene end by 0 bases; junction bases not matched to a gene: 0. The CDR3 nucleotides read TGCGCCAGCAGCTTGGGGGACAGCTCCTACGAGCAGTACTTC. Protein product: CASSLGDSSYEQYF. Supplemented by reference TRBV5-1 and TRBJ2-7, the full variable domain reads KAGVTQTPRYLIKTRGQQVTLSCSPISGHRSVSWYQQTPGQGLQFLFEYFSETQRNKGNFPGRFSGRQFSNSRSEMNVSTLELGDSALYLCASSLGDSSYEQYFGPGTRLTVT.

This chain links TRBV12-3 or TRBV12-4 with TRBJ2-7; a possible D gene is TRBD1 (6 bases). The CDR3 is 13 residues long. The germline V and J ends were trimmed by 6 bases and 0 bases, with 9 bases remaining between them. CDR3 protein: CASSRDNSYEQYF. CDR3 nucleotide sequence: TGTGCCAGCAGCAGGGACAACTCCTACGAGCAGTACTTC.